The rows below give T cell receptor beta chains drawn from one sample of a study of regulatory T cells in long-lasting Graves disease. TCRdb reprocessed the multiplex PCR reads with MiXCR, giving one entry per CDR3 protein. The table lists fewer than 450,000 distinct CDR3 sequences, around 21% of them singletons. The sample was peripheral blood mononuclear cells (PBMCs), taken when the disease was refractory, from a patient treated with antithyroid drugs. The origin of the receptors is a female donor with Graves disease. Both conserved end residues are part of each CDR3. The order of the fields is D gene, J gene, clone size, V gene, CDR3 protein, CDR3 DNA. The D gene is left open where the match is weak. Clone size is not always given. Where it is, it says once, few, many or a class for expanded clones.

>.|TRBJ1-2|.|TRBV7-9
CASSPSGTLNYGYTF
TGTGCCAGCAGCCCATCAGGGACCCTTAACTATGGCTACACCTTC
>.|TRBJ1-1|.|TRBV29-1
CSVIGPLWTEAFF
TGCAGCGTCATTGGACCTCTTTGGACTGAAGCTTTCTTT
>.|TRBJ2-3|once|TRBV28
CASSSHRQADTQYF
TGTGCCAGCAGTTCTCACAGACAGGCAGATACGCAGTATTTT
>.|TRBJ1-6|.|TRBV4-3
CASSQVRENSPLHF
TGCGCCAGCAGCCAAGTTCGGGAGAATTCACCCCTCCACTTT
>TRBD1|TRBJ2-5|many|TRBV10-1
CASKGQIQETQYF
TGCGCCAGCAAGGGACAGATCCAAGAGACCCAGTACTTC
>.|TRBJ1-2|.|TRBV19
CASNSGGGSYYGYTF
TGTGCCAGTAACAGCGGCGGGGGCTCCTATTATGGCTACACCTTC
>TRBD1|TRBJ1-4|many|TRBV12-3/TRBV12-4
CASNSPEAGGFNEKLFF
TGTGCCAGCAACTCCCCTGAGGCAGGGGGTTTTAATGAAAAACTGTTTTTT
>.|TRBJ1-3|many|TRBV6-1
CASEERAGNTIYF
TGTGCCAGTGAGGAAAGGGCTGGAAACACCATATATTTT
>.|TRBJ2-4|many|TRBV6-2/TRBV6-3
CASSLGTNDIAKNIQYF
TGTGCCAGCAGCCTAGGGACAAACGACATAGCCAAAAACATTCAGTACTTC
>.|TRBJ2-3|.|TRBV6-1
CASGSRVRQRTDTQYF
TGTGCCAGCGGCTCGAGGGTGAGGCAGCGCACAGATACGCAGTATTTT
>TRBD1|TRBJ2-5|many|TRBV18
CASSPRTGGQETQYF
TGTGCCAGCTCACCAAGGACAGGCGGGCAAGAGACCCAGTACTTC
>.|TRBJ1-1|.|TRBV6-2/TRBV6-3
CASSYRVANTEAFF
TGTGCCAGCAGTTACAGGGTAGCGAACACTGAAGCTTTCTTT
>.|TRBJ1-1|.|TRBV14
CASSQVYGAAEAFF
TGTGCCAGCAGCCAAGTTTATGGGGCTGCTGAAGCTTTCTTT
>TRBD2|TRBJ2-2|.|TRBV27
CASSLSGTLAGALSGELFF
TGTGCCAGCAGTTTATCGGGGACACTAGCGGGAGCCCTCTCCGGGGAGCTGTTTTTT
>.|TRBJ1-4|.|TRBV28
CASRVHGTAANEKLFF
TGTGCCAGCAGAGTCCATGGGACGGCAGCTAATGAAAAACTGTTTTTT
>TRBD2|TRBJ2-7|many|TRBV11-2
CASSLVAGGGSEQYF
TGTGCCAGCAGCTTAGTAGCGGGAGGCGGGTCCGAGCAGTACTTC
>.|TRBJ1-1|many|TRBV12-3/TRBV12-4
CASSLAGGIREAFF
TGTGCCAGCAGTTTAGCCGGGGGGATACGGGAAGCTTTCTTT
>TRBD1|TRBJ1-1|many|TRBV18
CASSPRTGANTEAFF
TGTGCCAGCTCACCCAGGACAGGGGCGAACACTGAAGCTTTCTTT
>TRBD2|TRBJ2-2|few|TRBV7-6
CASSLWSGSPGELFF
TGTGCCAGCAGCTTATGGAGCGGGAGCCCCGGGGAGCTGTTTTTT
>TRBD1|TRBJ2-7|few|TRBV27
CASSSNRGSEQYF
TGTGCCAGCAGTTCAAACAGGGGATCCGAGCAGTACTTC
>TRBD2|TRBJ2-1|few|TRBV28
CASSLPPQTSGRFNEQFF
TGTGCCAGCAGTTTACCCCCCCAGACTAGCGGGAGGTTCAATGAGCAGTTCTTC
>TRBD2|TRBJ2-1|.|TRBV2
CASSPQREFYNEQFF
TGTGCCAGCAGTCCCCAGCGGGAGTTTTACAATGAGCAGTTCTTC
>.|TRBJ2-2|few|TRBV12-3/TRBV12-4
CASSLFENTGELFF
TGTGCCAGCAGTTTATTTGAGAACACCGGGGAGCTGTTTTTT
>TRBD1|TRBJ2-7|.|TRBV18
CASSRRGQGDEQYF
TGTGCCAGCTCACGAAGGGGACAGGGGGACGAGCAGTACTTC
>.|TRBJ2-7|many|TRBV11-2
CASSLENEQYF
TGTGCCAGCAGCTTAGAAAACGAGCAGTACTTC
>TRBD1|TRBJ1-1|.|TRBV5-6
CASSFDQSYRGTEAFF
TGTGCTAGCAGCTTCGACCAATCGTACAGGGGCACTGAAGCTTTCTTT
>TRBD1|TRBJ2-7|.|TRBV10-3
CAIGSRGSSYEQYF
TGTGCCATCGGAAGCAGGGGGTCCTCCTACGAGCAGTACTTC
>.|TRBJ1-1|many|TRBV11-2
CASSLDLGVVNTEAFF
TGTGCCAGCAGCTTAGATCTGGGAGTAGTGAACACTGAAGCTTTCTTT
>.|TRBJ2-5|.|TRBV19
CASSGSQETQYF
TGTGCCAGTAGCGGCAGCCAAGAGACCCAGTACTTC
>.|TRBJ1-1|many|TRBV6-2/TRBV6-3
CASSYGVRMNTEAFF
TGTGCCAGCAGTTACGGAGTGAGAATGAACACTGAAGCTTTCTTT
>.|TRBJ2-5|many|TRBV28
CASSGSWSKETQYF
TGTGCCAGCAGCGGGAGTTGGAGCAAAGAGACCCAGTACTTC
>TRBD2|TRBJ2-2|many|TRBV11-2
CASSYAGVLAGELFF
TGTGCCAGCAGCTACGCGGGAGTATTGGCCGGGGAGCTGTTTTTT
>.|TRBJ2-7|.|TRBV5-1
CARSFLGPVAGGEQYF
TGCGCCAGAAGCTTCCTCGGTCCTGTCGCCGGAGGCGAGCAGTACTTC
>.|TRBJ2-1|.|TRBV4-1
CASRQTRGGLRSYNEQFF
TGCGCCAGCAGGCAAACTAGAGGGGGACTGCGCTCCTACAATGAGCAGTTCTTC
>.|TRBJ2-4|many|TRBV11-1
CASSSVEGQNIQYF
TGTGCCAGCAGCTCCGTTGAGGGCCAAAACATTCAGTACTTC
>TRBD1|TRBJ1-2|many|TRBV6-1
CASRLSGTVYGYTF
TGTGCCAGCAGGCTCTCCGGGACAGTCTATGGCTACACCTTC
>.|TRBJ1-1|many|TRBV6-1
CASSERGLGGMAFF
TGTGCCAGCAGTGAAAGGGGGTTAGGAGGGATGGCTTTCTTT
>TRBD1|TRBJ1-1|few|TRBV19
CASSMARGYTEAFF
TGTGCCAGTAGTATGGCCAGGGGGTACACTGAAGCTTTCTTT
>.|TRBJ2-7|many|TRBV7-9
CASSLGGSNYEQYF
TGTGCCAGCAGCTTAGGTGGCAGTAACTACGAGCAGTACTTC
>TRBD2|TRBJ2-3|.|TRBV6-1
CASSGPASGRANTQYF
TGTGCCAGCAGTGGTCCGGCTAGCGGGAGGGCGAATACGCAGTATTTT
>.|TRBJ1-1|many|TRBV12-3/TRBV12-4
CASEKGRRPEAFF
TGTGCCAGCGAAAAGGGCCGCCGGCCTGAAGCTTTCTTT
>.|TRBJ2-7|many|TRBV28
CASSLIRGNRRYEQYF
TGTGCCAGCAGTCTGATACGGGGAAACCGTAGGTACGAGCAGTACTTC
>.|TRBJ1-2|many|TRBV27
CASSLTRYSYGYTF
TGTGCCAGCAGTTTAACCAGATACTCCTATGGCTACACCTTC
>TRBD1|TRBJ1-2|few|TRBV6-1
CASRDRYGYTF
TGTGCCAGCCGGGACAGATATGGCTACACCTTC
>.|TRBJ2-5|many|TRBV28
CASSWQGGVRETQYF
TGTGCCAGCAGTTGGCAGGGGGGAGTCCGGGAGACCCAGTACTTC
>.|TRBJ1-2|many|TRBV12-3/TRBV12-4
CASSPRGMGNYGYTF
TGTGCCAGCAGTCCGAGGGGGATGGGTAACTATGGCTACACCTTC
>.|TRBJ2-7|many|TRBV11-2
CASSFLRTTGEQYF
TGTGCCAGCAGCTTCCTACGAACTACCGGCGAGCAGTACTTC
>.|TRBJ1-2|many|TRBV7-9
CASSNPGENYGYTF
TGTGCCAGCAGCAACCCGGGGGAGAACTATGGCTACACCTTC
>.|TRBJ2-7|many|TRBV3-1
CASSQAALGSYEQYF
TGTGCCAGCAGCCAAGCTGCTTTAGGCTCCTACGAGCAGTACTTC